What follows are 18 T cell receptor beta chains derived from one specimen sequenced in a study of shared clonotypes between healthy human individuals. Naivety among CD8 cells was defined by CD45RO negativity and positive CCR7 selection, thereby excluding terminally differentiated effector memory CD45RA+ cells. The method was immunoSEQ multiplex PCR; TCRdb's version includes in-frame clones alone and lacks a portion of them. The data contain some 1,900,000 clones, 85% to 95% of them singletons. Material: naive CD8+ T cells sorted from blood. These receptors came from a man between 18 and 35 years old in good health.

As concerns this clone: Other DNA sequences within the sample encode an identical CDR3. The CDR3 sequence: CASSLAGSNQPQHF. The CDR3 DNA sequence: TGTGCCAGCAGCCTGGCAGGGAGCAATCAGCCCCAGCATTTT. This chain joins TRBV5-4 and TRBJ1-5, with D possibly TRBD1 on 5 matching bases. The CDR3 runs 14 residues. Trimming left V 4 bases short and J 1 base short, with 9 bases between. In germline, CDR1 is SGHNT, CDR2 YYREEE (reference sequence).

The chain has TRBV2 and TRBJ1-1; 7 bases are shared with TRBD1. V lost 9 bases, J lost 4 bases, and 8 bases stayed unmatched. CDR1 is SNHLY and CDR2 is FYNNEI in the germline V gene. The CDR3 totals 13 residues. Here the CDR3 DNA reads TGTGCCAGTTTTACAGGGGAGGGCACTGAAGCTTTCTTT. Encoded protein: CASFTGEGTEAFF.

V gene TRBV7-8 combines with J gene TRBJ2-7; D gene unclear. There are 13 residues in the CDR3. Germline V gives CDR1 SGHVS, CDR2 FQNEAQ. Trimming removed 3 bases from V and 3 bases from J, with 9 bases in between. In DNA form, the CDR3 reads TGTGCCAGCAGCTTTGGACGGGTCTACGAGCAGTACTTC. This gives the protein CASSFGRVYEQYF. Looking up the rest from reference TRBV7-8 and TRBJ2-7 gives the full variable domain: GAGVSQSPRYKVAKRGQDVALRCDPISGHVSLFWYQQALGQGPEFLTYFQNEAQLDKSGLPSDRFFAERPEGSVSTLKIQRTQQEDSAVYLCASSFGRVYEQYFGPGTRLTVT.

Comments on this clone: Other DNA sequences in the sample encode the same CDR3. The J gene is TRBJ2-1, the V gene TRBV9, with D perhaps assigned TRBD1 or TRBD2 (5 bases each). Germline values: CDR1 SGDLS, CDR2 YYNGEE. This CDR3 comprises 14 residues. Trimming removed 0 bases at V and 6 bases at J, with 10 bases between. The CDR3 region has the DNA TGTGCCAGCAGCGTAGACGGGACCCTCAATGAGCAGTTCTTC. It specifies CASSVDGTLNEQFF. The full variable domain, in which reference TRBV9 and TRBJ2-1 provide the parts outside the CDR3, is DSGVTQTPKHLITATGQRVTLRCSPRSGDLSVYWYQQSLDQGLQFLIQYYNGEERAKGNILERFSAQQFPDLHSELNLSSLELGDSALYFCASSVDGTLNEQFFGPGTRLTVL.

The chain links TRBV27 to TRBJ2-4; 9 positions agree with TRBD2. The germline gives CDR1 MNHEY, CDR2 SMNVEV (reference sequence). The CDR3 has 13 amino acids. V lost 7 bases to trimming and J lost 5 bases; unmatched junction nucleotides: 3. The CDR3 DNA follows: TGTGCCAGCAAAGGCGGGGGGGAAAACATTCAGTACTTC. It specifies CASKGGGENIQYF.

The J gene is TRBJ2-5, the V gene TRBV7-2, with 8 bases identical to TRBD2. The germline CDR1 and CDR2 sequences are SGHTA and FQGNSA. CDR3 length: 17 amino acids. J gave up 0 bases and V 5 bases, and 11 bases lay outside the gene matches. The CDR3 nucleotides read TGTGCCAGCAGCCTGCCTTTCGCCGGGGGGGACCAAGAGACCCAGTACTTC. It specifies CASSLPFAGGDQETQYF.

Points on this clone: The sample holds other DNA sequences that translate to the same CDR3. The chain links TRBV6-5 to TRBJ2-3; D gene unclear. V lost 5 bases, J lost 2 bases, and 5 bases lay in between. The CDR3 length is 12 residues. Germline V lookup: CDR1 MNHEY, CDR2 SVGAGI. The CDR3 here is CASSPDTDTQYF. The CDR3 region has the DNA TGTGCCAGCAGTCCCGACACAGATACGCAGTATTTT.

The chain combines TRBV2 with TRBJ1-1; possibly TRBD1 for D (6 bases). This CDR3 spans 16 amino acids. The germline CDR1 and CDR2 sequences are SNHLY and FYNNEI. V shed 1 base and J shed 3 bases, with 15 bases lying between them. The CDR3 DNA is TGTGCCAGCAGTGAAGTCGAGGCAGGGGAAGACACTGAAGCTTTCTTT. Its protein product is CASSEVEAGEDTEAFF.

The chain recombines TRBV5-6 with TRBJ2-7; D gene ambiguous. With 0 bases removed from V and 0 bases from J, the gap between germline ends came to 10 bases. CDR3 size: 15 residues. Germline loops: CDR1 SGHDT, CDR2 YYEEEE. CDR3 residues: CASSLAVWGSYEQYF. CDR3 sequence (DNA): TGTGCCAGCAGCTTGGCCGTTTGGGGCTCCTACGAGCAGTACTTC.

The chain carries TRBV4-1 and TRBJ2-7; D gene ambiguous. Trimming pared 4 bases from V and 3 bases from J, leaving 16 bases between. In germline, CDR1 is MGHRA, CDR2 YSYEKL. The CDR3 totals 15 residues. The CDR3 region is CASSPGRVNGYEQYF. CDR3 nucleotide sequence: TGCGCCAGCAGCCCAGGACGGGTGAATGGCTACGAGCAGTACTTC.

The chain joins TRBV5-8 to TRBJ2-1; weak D call: TRBD2 (7 bases). CDR1 is SGHTS, CDR2 YDEGEE, per germline. Between the trimmed V and J ends, which lost 3 bases and 3 bases, there was a span of 10 bases. The CDR3 length is 14 residues. CDR3 sequence reads: CASSWEGDYNEQFF. The CDR3 DNA reads as TGTGCCAGCAGCTGGGAGGGGGACTACAATGAGCAGTTCTTC.

This chain connects TRBV5-1 to TRBJ2-5; no firm D call. From germline, CDR1 is SGHRS and CDR2 YFSETQ. This CDR3 contains 15 residues. Trimming stripped 2 bases from V and 1 base from J, with 12 bases between. In DNA form, the CDR3 reads TGCGCCAGCAGCTTTCAGGAAGATACCCAAGAGACCCAGTACTTC. Translation gives CASSFQEDTQETQYF. Full variable domain (remainder filled in from reference TRBV5-1 and TRBJ2-5): KAGVTQTPRYLIKTRGQQVTLSCSPISGHRSVSWYQQTPGQGLQFLFEYFSETQRNKGNFPGRFSGRQFSNSRSEMNVSTLELGDSALYLCASSFQEDTQETQYFGPGTRLLVL.

J is TRBJ2-7 and V is TRBV5-4, with TRBD2 matching over 8 bases. This CDR3 contains 15 residues. Germline-derived CDR1 and CDR2 are SGHNT and YYREEE (reference sequence). V gave up 0 bases and J gave up 5 bases; unmatched junction bases: 7. CDR3 in DNA: TGTGCCAGCAGCTTGGCCAGCGGGAGCCTCCACGAGCAGTACTTC. It is translated as CASSLASGSLHEQYF.

The rearrangement uses TRBV4-2 and TRBJ2-2, with D uncertain. The germline gives CDR1 LGHNA, CDR2 YNFKEQ. V lost 0 bases to trimming and J lost 15 bases, with 11 bases between them. CDR3 length: 12 amino acids. Written as DNA, the CDR3 is TGTGCCAGCAGCCAAGAAGGTCCCTTCTTGTTTTTT. Protein: CASSQEGPFLFF.

This sequence joins TRBV18 and TRBJ2-7; 7 bases align to TRBD1. With V trimmed by 2 bases and J by 5 bases, 9 bases remained unmatched. CDR1 and CDR2 from the germline V gene are KGHSH and LQKENI. The CDR3 consists of 15 residues. CDR3 amino acids: CASSPRSGQVNEQYF. The CDR3 nucleotides are TGTGCCAGCTCACCAAGATCCGGACAGGTGAACGAGCAGTACTTC.

The chain couples TRBV5-5 to TRBJ2-7; D uncertain. This CDR3 spans 12 amino acids. Per the germline V gene, CDR1 is SGHKS and CDR2 is YYEKEE (reference sequence). The V and J ends lost 2 bases and 4 bases respectively, with 7 bases between them. The DNA of the CDR3 is TGTGCCAGCAGCTTCTATCCTTACGAGCAGTACTTC. Protein product: CASSFYPYEQYF.

The CDR3 loop is CASRGPRDIQNIDPKRTQYF. In DNA, the CDR3 is TGTGCCAGCAGGGGACCGCGGGACATTCAAAATATTGACCCCAAGAGGACCCAGTACTTC. The chain links TRBV28 to TRBJ2-5; either TRBD1 or TRBD2 may supply D (6 bases each). Trimming removed 6 bases from V and 7 bases from J, with 36 bases in between. The CDR3 runs 20 residues. Germline assignment: CDR1 MDHEN and CDR2 SYDVKM. Looking up the rest from reference TRBV28 and TRBJ2-5 gives the full variable domain: DVKVTQSSRYLVKRTGEKVFLECVQDMDHENMFWYRQDPGLGLRLIYFSYDVKMKEKGDIPEGYSVSREKKERFSLILESASTNQTSMYLCASRGPRDIQNIDPKRTQYFGPGTRLLVL.

V usage is TRBV5-6 and J usage is TRBJ1-1; 7 bases are a match to TRBD1. Germline V lookup: CDR1 SGHDT, CDR2 YYEEEE. Unmatched junction bases numbered 2, after V lost 3 bases and J lost 3 bases. CDR3 size: 13 residues. The CDR3 spells CASSSDRYTEAFF. The CDR3 DNA is TGTGCCAGCAGCTCGGACAGGTACACTGAAGCTTTCTTT.